This TCR beta chain emerged from a study of cytomegalovirus exposure and HLA in healthy donors. This CDR3 region has 15 residues. V lost 8 bases to trimming and J lost 2 bases; unmatched junction nucleotides: 6. Germline CDR1 reads SEHNR; CDR2 reads FQNEAQ (reference sequence). PCR was performed using 60 Vbeta and 13 Jbeta primers. Data came from immunoSEQ multiplex PCR; TCRdb stores just in-frame clones and leaves some out. This repertoire shows over 100,000 clones, 77% found once; its top ten account for roughly 4.2%. This TCR was sampled from a male donor in good health and CMV-seropositive. The chain has TRBV7-9 and TRBJ2-3; 11 bases align to TRBD2. The sample comprised PBMCs. The CDR3 DNA follows: TGTGCCAGCTCCCCTAGCGGGGGGCTCACAGATACGCAGTATTTT. Its translation: CASSPSGGLTDTQYF. Variable domain in full (rest from reference TRBV7-9 and TRBJ2-3): DTGVSQNPRHKITKRGQNVTFRCDPISEHNRLYWYRQTLGQGPEFLTYFQNEAQLEKSRLLSDRFSAERPKGSFSTLEIQRTEQGDSAMYLCASSPSGGLTDTQYFGPGTRLTVL.